This T cell receptor beta chain was found in a study of cytomegalovirus exposure and HLA in healthy donors. Primers for the PCR totalled 60 Vbeta and 13 Jbeta. Using immunoSEQ multiplex PCR, the repertoire was profiled, and TCRdb retains in-frame clones only, with some absent. The table lists 30,000 to 45,000 clones, 45% to 55% of them singletons, with more than 5% in the top ten. Per germline, CDR1 SNHLY and CDR2 FYNNEI. CDR3 length equals 15 residues. Trimming removed 8 bases from V and 8 bases from J; junction bases left unmatched: 9. The J gene is TRBJ2-4, the V gene TRBV2; 13 bases are shared with TRBD2. The TCR sequence derives from a woman between 40 and 50 years old in good health and CMV-seropositive. Material: PBMCs. CDR3 DNA: TGTGCCAGCGAAGGGACTAGCGGGGTAGGGGACATTCAGTACTTC. This encodes CASEGTSGVGDIQYF.